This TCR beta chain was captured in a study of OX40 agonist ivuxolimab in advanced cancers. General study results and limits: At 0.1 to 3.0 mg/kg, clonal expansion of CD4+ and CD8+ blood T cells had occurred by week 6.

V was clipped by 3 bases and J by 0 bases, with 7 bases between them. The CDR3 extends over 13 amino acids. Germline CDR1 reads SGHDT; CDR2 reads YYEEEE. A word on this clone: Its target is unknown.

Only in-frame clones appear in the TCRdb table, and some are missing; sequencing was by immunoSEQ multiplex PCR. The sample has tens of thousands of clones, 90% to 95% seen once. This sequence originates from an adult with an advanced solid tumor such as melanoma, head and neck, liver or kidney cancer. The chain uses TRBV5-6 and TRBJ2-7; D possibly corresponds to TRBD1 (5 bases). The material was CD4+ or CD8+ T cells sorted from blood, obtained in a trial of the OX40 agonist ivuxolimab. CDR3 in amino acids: CASSSGRSYEQYF. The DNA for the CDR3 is TGTGCCAGCAGCTCAGGGCGCTCCTACGAGCAGTACTTC. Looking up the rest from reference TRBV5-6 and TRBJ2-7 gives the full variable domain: DAGVTQSPTHLIKTRGQQVTLRCSPKSGHDTVSWYQQALGQGPQFIFQYYEEEERQRGNFPDRFSGHQFPNYSSELNVNALLLGDSALYLCASSSGRSYEQYFGPGTRLTVT.